These T cell receptor beta chains were read from a single sample in a study of T cell responses to AZD1222 COVID-19 vaccine. The protocol was immunoSEQ multiplex PCR, while the TCRdb copy is restricted to in-frame clones and leaves out a portion. The sample records about 190,000 clones, approximately 91% being singletons. The sequencing here drew on peripheral blood, taken on day 0 of AZD1222 vaccination. Receptor source: an adult in good health. Each CDR3 is given with its conserved first and last residue. A D gene is named only where the DNA matches it firmly. Some rows mark clone size as missing; the rest say once, few, many or name a class of expanded clone.

TGTGCCAGCAGCCCTGGCCGCGGGAGCGGGAACGAGCAGTACTTC CASSPGRGSGNEQYF TRBJ2-7 . TRBV11-2 TRBD2
TGCGCCAGCAGCTTGGCCGTCCTATTAACCGGGGAGCTGTTTTTT CASSLAVLLTGELFF TRBJ2-2 . TRBV5-1 .
TGTGCCGCTTCTGGACAGGGAGCCGAGGGTACTGAAGCTTTCTTT CAASGQGAEGTEAFF TRBJ1-1 few TRBV2 TRBD1
TGTGCCAGCTCGCGGGGAGAGGAGAACACTGAAGCTTTCTTT CASSRGEENTEAFF TRBJ1-1 . TRBV18 .
TGTGCCAGCTCACTAGACAGGGTTAAGGGCAATCAGCCCCAGCATTTT CASSLDRVKGNQPQHF TRBJ1-5 . TRBV18 TRBD1
TGTGCCAGCAGCCTTAGGACCTACAATGAGCAGTTCTTC CASSLRTYNEQFF TRBJ2-1 once TRBV9 .
TGTGCCAGCAGTGAACCCGGGGGGCCATTCTCAGATACGCAGTATTTT CASSEPGGPFSDTQYF TRBJ2-3 . TRBV6-1 .
TGTGCCAGCAGTGAAACCAGGGGAAGTTACAATGAGCAGTTCTTC CASSETRGSYNEQFF TRBJ2-1 . TRBV6-1 .
TGCAGCGTAAGGACAGGGGAAGAGCAGTACTTC CSVRTGEEQYF TRBJ2-7 . TRBV29-1 TRBD1
TGTGCCACCAGCAGAGCCCCCGCTATGGGGGCGGAGGAAAAACTGTTTTTT CATSRAPAMGAEEKLFF TRBJ1-4 . TRBV15 .
TGTGCCAGCAGCCCCCCCGGTCCGGATGAAAAACTGTTTTTT CASSPPGPDEKLFF TRBJ1-4 . TRBV3-1/TRBV3-2 .
TGTGCCAGCAGCTTGATCCAGGGGGCGCGTGGCTACACCTTC CASSLIQGARGYTF TRBJ1-2 . TRBV7-9 TRBD1
TGTGCCACCAGCAGGGCGCGGACAGGTGACGAAAAACTGTTTTTT CATSRARTGDEKLFF TRBJ1-4 . TRBV15 TRBD1
TGTGCCAGCAGTTTCCTGGGCACCTACGAGCAGTACTTC CASSFLGTYEQYF TRBJ2-7 . TRBV28 .
TGTGCCAGCAGCTTGTGGGGTCGATTCTTAGGTGGGAATCCCCAGCCCCAGCATTTT CASSLWGRFLGGNPQPQHF TRBJ1-5 . TRBV5-6 .
TGTGCCAGCTCACTGAGTTGGGAGTACAATGAGCAGTTCTTC CASSLSWEYNEQFF TRBJ2-1 . TRBV18 .
TGTGCCAGCAGAGGACGTGCCTTCTTCACTGAAGCTTTCTTT CASRGRAFFTEAFF TRBJ1-1 . TRBV28 .
TGTGCCAGCAGTTTATTTCCAGTCTCCTACGAGCAGTACTTC CASSLFPVSYEQYF TRBJ2-7 . TRBV27 .
TGTGCCAGCAGCTTAAGTGGGGGGCAGATCAATCAGCCCCAGCATTTT CASSLSGGQINQPQHF TRBJ1-5 . TRBV7-8 .
TGTGCCAGCAGCCCTAGCTCTGGGGCCAACGTCCTGACTTTC CASSPSSGANVLTF TRBJ2-6 once TRBV27 .
TGTGCCAGCAGTGAAGCCCCCGGGACAGGGGGCAAAGCCAAAAACATTCAGTACTTC CASSEAPGTGGKAKNIQYF TRBJ2-4 . TRBV6-1 TRBD1
TGTGCCAGCAGACCTGGGGGGGAAATTGCTGGAAACACCATATATTTT CASRPGGEIAGNTIYF TRBJ1-3 . TRBV28 .
TGTGCCAGCAGCTGGGGGACAGGGTCAACTGAAGCTTTCTTT CASSWGTGSTEAFF TRBJ1-1 . TRBV3-1/TRBV3-2 TRBD1
TGCGCCAGCAGCTGGAGGGGGACCCGACAAGAGACCCAGTACTTC CASSWRGTRQETQYF TRBJ2-5 . TRBV5-1 .
TGTGCCAGCAGCGGGACAGGGGGCGAAGATACGCAGTATTTT CASSGTGGEDTQYF TRBJ2-3 . TRBV7-3 TRBD1
TGTGCCAGCAGCCCCGGACTAGCGGGGGGCTTGGAGACCCAGTACTTC CASSPGLAGGLETQYF TRBJ2-5 . TRBV7-2 TRBD2
TGTGCCAGCAGCCAAGGATTCAGAGGCTACGAGCAGTACTTC CASSQGFRGYEQYF TRBJ2-7 . TRBV14 .
TGTGCCAGCAGCTCGGGACAGGGGAGTTCACCCCTCCACTTT CASSSGQGSSPLHF TRBJ1-6 . TRBV7-9 TRBD1
TGTGCCAGCAGCTTAGTGGGACAGGACAATGAGCAGTTCTTC CASSLVGQDNEQFF TRBJ2-1 . TRBV11-1 TRBD1
TGTGCCAGCACCGCAACAAGGGCCTACGAGCAGTACTTC CASTATRAYEQYF TRBJ2-7 . TRBV25-1 .
TGTGCTAGTGGTTTGCTACACCAACGGGCGGCTAGCTATGGCTACACCTTC CASGLLHQRAASYGYTF TRBJ1-2 . TRBV12-5 .
TGCAGCGTTGGGCGAGGCGAGATCGGACTAGGAAGCGCAGATACGCAGTATTTT CSVGRGEIGLGSADTQYF TRBJ2-3 . TRBV29-1 TRBD2
TGCGCCAGCAGCCAAGATAGCGGCAGGGAGAGGGAAAAACTGTTTTTT CASSQDSGREREKLFF TRBJ1-4 . TRBV4-1 .
TGTGCCAGCAGCCGCGGGGGGATATACAATGAGCAGTTCTTC CASSRGGIYNEQFF TRBJ2-1 . TRBV5-5 TRBD2
TGTGCCAGCAGCATCCAGGGGAGGTGGGAGCAGTACTTC CASSIQGRWEQYF TRBJ2-7 . TRBV5-4 .
TGTGTCAAGGAAGGGGCTCGTCAAATGAACACTGAAGCTTTCTTT CVKEGARQMNTEAFF TRBJ1-1 . TRBV18 .
TGTGCCATCAGTGTCGACACGAGGGGACAGGGTAATGGCTACACCTTC CAISVDTRGQGNGYTF TRBJ1-2 . TRBV10-3 TRBD1
TGTGCCAGTACAAGGGAACTCTATCAGCCCCAGCATTTT CASTRELYQPQHF TRBJ1-5 . TRBV19 .
TGTGCCAGTAGGTACACCACCTACGAGCAGTACTTC CASRYTTYEQYF TRBJ2-7 . TRBV19 .
TGTGCCAGTAGTATACCATATCCGGCGGGCGAAAAACTGTTTTTT CASSIPYPAGEKLFF TRBJ1-4 . TRBV19 .
TGTGCCAGCAGTGGTCAACTTTCTTATGGCTACACCTTC CASSGQLSYGYTF TRBJ1-2 . TRBV2 .
TGTGCCAGCAGCCTCCTAAGGGGGAACACCGGGGAGCTGTTTTTT CASSLLRGNTGELFF TRBJ2-2 . TRBV7-9 .
TGTGCCAGCAGGAAATTAGGACAGGGTAACACTGAAGCTTTCTTT CASRKLGQGNTEAFF TRBJ1-1 . TRBV6-5 TRBD1
TGTGCCAGCAGCTTAATCAGGTGGGGATTGAACACTGAAGCTTTCTTT CASSLIRWGLNTEAFF TRBJ1-1 . TRBV11-2 .
TGTGCCAGTAGTATAGGAGGAACTAGCACAGATACGCAGTATTTT CASSIGGTSTDTQYF TRBJ2-3 . TRBV19 .
TGTGCCAGCAGTTACTCGTCAGCGTACACCTACGAGCAGTACTTC CASSYSSAYTYEQYF TRBJ2-7 few TRBV6-5 .
TGTGCCAGCAGCTACAGGGGGCATGGCTACACCTTC CASSYRGHGYTF TRBJ1-2 . TRBV5-6 TRBD1
TGCAGCGTCTCTGACAGGGTTGACTATGGCTACACCTTC CSVSDRVDYGYTF TRBJ1-2 . TRBV29-1 TRBD1
TGCGCCAGCAGCCAAGAAACAGGGTGGGTCTACGAGCAGTACTTC CASSQETGWVYEQYF TRBJ2-7 . TRBV4-3 .
TGTGCCAGCAGCTTGTGGGGGTACACTGAAGCTTTCTTT CASSLWGYTEAFF TRBJ1-1 . TRBV7-9 .
TGCGCCAGCAGTGACTGGGCGTATGAGCAGTACTTC CASSDWAYEQYF TRBJ2-7 once TRBV10-2 .
TGTGCCAGTCGGACAGTCGCTGGTACGAACACTGAAGCTTTCTTT CASRTVAGTNTEAFF TRBJ1-1 . TRBV6-4 .
TGTGCCAGCAGTAAGTTCCGGGACAGCGATCAGCCCCAGCATTTT CASSKFRDSDQPQHF TRBJ1-5 few TRBV6-2/TRBV6-3 TRBD1